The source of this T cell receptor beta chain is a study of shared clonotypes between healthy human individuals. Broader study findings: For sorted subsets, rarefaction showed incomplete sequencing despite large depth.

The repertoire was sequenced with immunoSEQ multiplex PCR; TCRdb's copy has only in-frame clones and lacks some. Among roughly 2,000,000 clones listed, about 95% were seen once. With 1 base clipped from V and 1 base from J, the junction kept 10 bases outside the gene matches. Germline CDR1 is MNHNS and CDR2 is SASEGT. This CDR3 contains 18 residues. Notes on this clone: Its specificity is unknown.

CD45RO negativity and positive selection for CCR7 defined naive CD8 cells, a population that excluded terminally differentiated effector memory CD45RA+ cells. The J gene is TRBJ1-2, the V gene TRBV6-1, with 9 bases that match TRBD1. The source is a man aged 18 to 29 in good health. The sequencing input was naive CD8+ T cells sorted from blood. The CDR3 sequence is CASSEDWGQGPVNYGYTF. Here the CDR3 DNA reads TGTGCCAGCAGTGAAGATTGGGGACAGGGACCGGTTAACTATGGCTACACCTTC.